This TCR beta chain came from a study of OX40 agonist ivuxolimab in advanced cancers. The protocol was immunoSEQ multiplex PCR, while the TCRdb copy is restricted to in-frame clones and leaves out a portion. The data show more than 50,000 clones, with over 75% seen just once and roughly 1.6% held by the top ten. This CDR3 has 17 residues. The V gene end was trimmed by 4 bases and the J gene end by 4 bases; junction bases not matched to a gene: 14. Germline CDR1 SGDLS, CDR2 YYNGEE. The specimen comprised CD4+ or CD8+ T cells sorted from blood, sampled in a trial of the OX40 agonist ivuxolimab. The J gene is TRBJ2-7, the V gene TRBV9, with 10 bases matching TRBD1. The sequence came from an adult with an advanced solid tumor such as melanoma, head and neck, liver or kidney cancer. CDR3 nucleotide sequence: TGTGCCAGCAGCCCCTCAGGGCTCGGGACAGGGGTATACGAGCAGTACTTC. Encoded protein: CASSPSGLGTGVYEQYF.